These T cell receptor beta chains were read from a single sample in a study of CD8 T cells in ankylosing spondylitis. TCRdb redid the calling of the 5' RACE reads with MiXCR, one entry per CDR3 protein. This table has more than 250,000 distinct CDR3 sequences, around a tenth appearing once. Sequenced sample: blood, either unsorted or a sorted T cell fraction (not recorded which). The source of these receptors is a female donor with ankylosing spondylitis or in good health (not recorded which). Each CDR3 is given with its conserved first and last residue. A D gene is named only where the DNA matches it firmly. Only some rows state a clone size, as once, few, many or a class for expanded clones.

DNA: TGTGCCAGCAGCCCCTGGGCGGCAGTTGACTACGCCAATGAGCAGTTCTTC
CDR3: CASSPWAAVDYANEQFF
D: NA
length: 17
V: TRBV11-2
size: many
J: TRBJ2-1

DNA: TGCAGCGCAGCACCAAAGGTTGGACAGGGGGGTGGTCAGCCCCAGCATTTT
CDR3: CSAAPKVGQGGGQPQHF
D: TRBD1
length: 17
V: TRBV29-1
size: many
J: TRBJ1-5

DNA: TGTGCCAGCAGCTCTAATGAGCAGTTCTTC
CDR3: CASSSNEQFF
D: NA
length: 10
V: TRBV7-9
size: few
J: TRBJ2-1

DNA: TGTGCCAGCAGTCCGCCCCCCGCTAGCGGAGCCCCTAGCACAGATACGCAGTATTTT
CDR3: CASSPPPASGAPSTDTQYF
D: TRBD2
length: 19
V: TRBV12-3/TRBV12-4
size: few
J: TRBJ2-3

DNA: TGCGCCAGCAGCTCTAGGAGAGATGGCTACACCTTC
CDR3: CASSSRRDGYTF
D: NA
length: 12
V: TRBV5-1
size: many
J: TRBJ1-2

DNA: TGCAGTGCCAGGGACTTAAATCAGCCCCAGCATTTT
CDR3: CSARDLNQPQHF
D: NA
length: 12
V: TRBV20-1
size: few
J: TRBJ1-5

DNA: TGCAGTGCCAGAGCGGTACTAGACACCGGGGAGCTGTTTTTT
CDR3: CSARAVLDTGELFF
D: NA
length: 14
V: TRBV20-1
size: few
J: TRBJ2-2

DNA: TGTGCCACAACCATAGCGGGGTCACAAGAGACCCAGTACTTC
CDR3: CATTIAGSQETQYF
D: TRBD2
length: 14
V: TRBV10-3
size: many
J: TRBJ2-5

DNA: TGCAGCGTTGGGGGGACTAGCGGGACTTCCCTTCTCGAGCAGTACTTC
CDR3: CSVGGTSGTSLLEQYF
D: TRBD2
length: 16
V: TRBV29-1
size: many
J: TRBJ2-7

DNA: TGCAGTGCTAGGCTCGGGGGATCCTACGAGCAGTACTTC
CDR3: CSARLGGSYEQYF
D: NA
length: 13
V: TRBV20-1
size: NA
J: TRBJ2-7

DNA: TGTGCCAGCAGCTTAGAAGGGTTTAATGAAAAACTGTTTTTT
CDR3: CASSLEGFNEKLFF
D: NA
length: 14
V: TRBV7-9
size: many
J: TRBJ1-4

DNA: TGTGCCAGCAGCTGGGGACAAGCGGGTAACACCGGGGAGCTGTTTTTT
CDR3: CASSWGQAGNTGELFF
D: NA
length: 16
V: TRBV5-5
size: NA
J: TRBJ2-2

DNA: TGTGCCAGCAGCCTAAGCCACCAGGACTCCTACGAGCAGTACTTC
CDR3: CASSLSHQDSYEQYF
D: NA
length: 15
V: TRBV12-3/TRBV12-4
size: few
J: TRBJ2-7

DNA: TGTGCCACCCGACCTGGTTCCGGGACTAGCGCAATTGGCCCCGAGCAGTTCTTC
CDR3: CATRPGSGTSAIGPEQFF
D: TRBD2
length: 18
V: TRBV24-1
size: many
J: TRBJ2-1

DNA: TGCGCCAGCAATCGTAATGGAAACAGGAACACTGAAGCTTTCTTT
CDR3: CASNRNGNRNTEAFF
D: NA
length: 15
V: TRBV5-1
size: many
J: TRBJ1-1

DNA: TGTGCCAGCAGTCCAGGGGCACGGGAGCAGCCCCAGCATTTT
CDR3: CASSPGAREQPQHF
D: NA
length: 14
V: TRBV12-3/TRBV12-4
size: many
J: TRBJ1-5

DNA: TGCAGCGTTCAAGTGGGGCTAGAGACCCAGTACTTC
CDR3: CSVQVGLETQYF
D: NA
length: 12
V: TRBV29-1
size: many
J: TRBJ2-5

DNA: TGCTGTGCTAGAGGTCACACTCCCAGGGGATACCAAGAGACCCAGTACTTC
CDR3: CCARGHTPRGYQETQYF
D: NA
length: 17
V: TRBV20-1
size: few
J: TRBJ2-5

DNA: TGTGCCAGTAGTACGGGACAGGCGACAAATGAAAAACTGTTTTTT
CDR3: CASSTGQATNEKLFF
D: TRBD1
length: 15
V: TRBV19
size: NA
J: TRBJ1-4

DNA: TGTGCCAGCAGCTACACTACCGGGACGGGACCCCTCCACTTT
CDR3: CASSYTTGTGPLHF
D: NA
length: 14
V: TRBV7-6
size: many
J: TRBJ1-6

DNA: TGCAGTGCTCCTAGCGGGAGATACACAGATACGCAGTATTTT
CDR3: CSAPSGRYTDTQYF
D: TRBD2
length: 14
V: TRBV20-1
size: many
J: TRBJ2-3

DNA: TGTGCCACCAGTGAGGGAGGACAGTTGGACTCCTACGAGCAGTACTTC
CDR3: CATSEGGQLDSYEQYF
D: NA
length: 16
V: TRBV24-1
size: few
J: TRBJ2-7

DNA: TGTGCCAGCAGTAAGGGGGACAAGGATACGCAGTATTTT
CDR3: CASSKGDKDTQYF
D: NA
length: 13
V: TRBV28
size: many
J: TRBJ2-3

DNA: TGCGCCAGCACCGACTCCCGGGACAGGAGTGGTGGCTACACCTTC
CDR3: CASTDSRDRSGGYTF
D: TRBD1
length: 15
V: TRBV5-1
size: many
J: TRBJ1-2

DNA: TGTGCCAGCAGCTTAGATTCGACCGGCGGAGCTTTCTTT
CDR3: CASSLDSTGGAFF
D: NA
length: 13
V: TRBV11-3
size: many
J: TRBJ1-1

DNA: TGCGCCAGCAGCTTGGACGGGGGGCGGACTGAAGCTTTCTTT
CDR3: CASSLDGGRTEAFF
D: NA
length: 14
V: TRBV5-1
size: NA
J: TRBJ1-1

DNA: TGCAGGGCTAGTCCCTTGTGGGGGCTTAACACCGGGGAGCTGTTTTTT
CDR3: CRASPLWGLNTGELFF
D: NA
length: 16
V: TRBV20-1
size: many
J: TRBJ2-2

DNA: TGTGCCATCAGTAGAGGTGGTAGCACAGATACGCAGTATTTT
CDR3: CAISRGGSTDTQYF
D: NA
length: 14
V: TRBV10-3
size: many
J: TRBJ2-3

DNA: TGCAGTGCTTGGGGTTACTCTGGAAACACCATATATTTT
CDR3: CSAWGYSGNTIYF
D: NA
length: 13
V: TRBV20-1
size: many
J: TRBJ1-3

DNA: TGCGCCAGCCGGACTGAAGGCGGGGAGCAGTACTTC
CDR3: CASRTEGGEQYF
D: NA
length: 12
V: TRBV5-1
size: NA
J: TRBJ2-7